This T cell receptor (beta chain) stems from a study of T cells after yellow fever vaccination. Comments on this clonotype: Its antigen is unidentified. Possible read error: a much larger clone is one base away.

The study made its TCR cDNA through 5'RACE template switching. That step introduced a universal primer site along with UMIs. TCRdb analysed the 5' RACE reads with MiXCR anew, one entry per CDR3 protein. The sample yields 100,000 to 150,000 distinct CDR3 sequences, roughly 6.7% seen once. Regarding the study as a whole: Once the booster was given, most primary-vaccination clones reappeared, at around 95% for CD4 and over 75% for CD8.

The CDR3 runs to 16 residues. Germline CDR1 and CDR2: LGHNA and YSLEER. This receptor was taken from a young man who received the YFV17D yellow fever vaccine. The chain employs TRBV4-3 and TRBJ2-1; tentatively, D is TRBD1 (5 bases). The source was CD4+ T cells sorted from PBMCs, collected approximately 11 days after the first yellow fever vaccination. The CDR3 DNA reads TGCGCCAGCAGCCAAGTGACAGTTTATGCCTACAATGCGCAGTTCTTC. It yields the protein CASSQVTVYAYNAQFF.